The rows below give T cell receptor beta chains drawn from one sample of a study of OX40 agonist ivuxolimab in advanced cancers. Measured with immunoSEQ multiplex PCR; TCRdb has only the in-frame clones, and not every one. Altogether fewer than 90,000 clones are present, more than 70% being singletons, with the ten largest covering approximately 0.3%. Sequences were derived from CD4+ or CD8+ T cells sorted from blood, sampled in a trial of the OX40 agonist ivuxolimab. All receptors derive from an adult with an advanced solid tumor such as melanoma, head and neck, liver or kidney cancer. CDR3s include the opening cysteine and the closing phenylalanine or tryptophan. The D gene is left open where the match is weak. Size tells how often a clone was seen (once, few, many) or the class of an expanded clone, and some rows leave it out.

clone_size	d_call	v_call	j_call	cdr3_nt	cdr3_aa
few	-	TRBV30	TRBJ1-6	TGTGCCTGGAGTGTAGGTGGCCAGGGCGGTTCACCCCTCCACTTT	CAWSVGGQGGSPLHF
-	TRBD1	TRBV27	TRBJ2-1	TGTGCCAGCAGAAAAGACGTCCCGGACAGGGGTTTCCATACATATGAGCAGTTCTTC	CASRKDVPDRGFHTYEQFF
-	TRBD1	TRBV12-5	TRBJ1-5	TGTGCTAGTGGTTTGGGAAGACAGGGGGCAAGTGGTCAGCCCCAGCATTTT	CASGLGRQGASGQPQHF
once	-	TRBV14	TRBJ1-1	TGTGCCAGCAGTTGGGGAGGAGAAACTGAAGCTTTCTTT	CASSWGGETEAFF
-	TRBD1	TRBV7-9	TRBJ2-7	TGTGCCAGCAGCGGGACAGTTTACGAGCAGTACTTC	CASSGTVYEQYF
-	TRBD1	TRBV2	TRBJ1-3	TGTGCCAGCAGAACCCGACAGGGGGAGGCTGGAAACACCATATATTTT	CASRTRQGEAGNTIYF
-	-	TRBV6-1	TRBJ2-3	TGTGCCAGCAGTGTTGTCCAGGGCAAAGATACGCAGTATTTT	CASSVVQGKDTQYF
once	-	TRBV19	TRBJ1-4	TGTGCCAGTAGTATCCGGCGGTCGGCAGAAAATGAAAAACTGTTTTTT	CASSIRRSAENEKLFF
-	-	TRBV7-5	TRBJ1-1	TGTGCCAGAAGCTTAGGGATAGAACTGAACACTGAAGCTTTCTTT	CARSLGIELNTEAFF
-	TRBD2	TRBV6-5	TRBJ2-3	TGTGCCAGCACTCCAGCGTCTAGCGGGGGGTATACGCAGTATTTT	CASTPASSGGYTQYF
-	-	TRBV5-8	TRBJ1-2	TGTGCCAGCAGGGGGAAGCCCACGGTGAGCTACACCTTC	CASRGKPTVSYTF
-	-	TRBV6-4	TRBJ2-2	TGTGCCAGCAGTGACAACAGGGGCGGGGACACCGGGGAGCTGTTTTTT	CASSDNRGGDTGELFF
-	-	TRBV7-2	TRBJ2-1	TGTGCCAGCACCCCCTTTGGCAGGGAGCAGTTCTTC	CASTPFGREQFF
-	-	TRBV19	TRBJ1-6	TGTGCCAGTACCCCGGCAGGGGCTTATTCACCCCTCCACTTT	CASTPAGAYSPLHF
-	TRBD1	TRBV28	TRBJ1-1	TGTGCCAGCACCCCGGGACAGCAACCTACTTTGAACACTGAAGCTTTCTTT	CASTPGQQPTLNTEAFF
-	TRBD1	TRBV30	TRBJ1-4	TGTGCCTGGGGACAGGGGGGAAATGAAAAACTGTTTTTT	CAWGQGGNEKLFF
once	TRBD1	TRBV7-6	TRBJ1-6	TGTGCCAGCAGCCCCCAAACAGGGGGTAATTCACCCCTCCACTTT	CASSPQTGGNSPLHF
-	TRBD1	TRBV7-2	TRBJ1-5	TGTGCCAGCAGCTACGGACAGGGGGGCAATCAGCCCCAGCATTTT	CASSYGQGGNQPQHF
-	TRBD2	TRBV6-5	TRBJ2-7	TGTGCCAGCAGACCCGGGACTAGATCCTACGAGCAGTACTTC	CASRPGTRSYEQYF
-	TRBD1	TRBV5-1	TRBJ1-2	TGCGCCAGCAGCTTGCTACAGGGGAAAGATGGCTACACCTTC	CASSLLQGKDGYTF
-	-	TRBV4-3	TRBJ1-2	TGCGCCAGCAGCCAAGGGGGTGGAGGCTACTATGGCTACACCTTC	CASSQGGGGYYGYTF
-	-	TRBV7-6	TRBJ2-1	TGTGCCAGCAGCCCGCGGACGCAGGAGCAGTTCTTC	CASSPRTQEQFF
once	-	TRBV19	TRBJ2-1	TGTGCCAGTAGTCTCTTCTGGGGTAGCTCCTACAATGAGCAGTTCTTC	CASSLFWGSSYNEQFF
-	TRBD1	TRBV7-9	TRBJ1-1	TGTGCCAGCAGCTTAGGAGGACAGGGAGGCTTCTTT	CASSLGGQGGFF
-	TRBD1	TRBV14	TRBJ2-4	TGTGCCAGCAGCCAAGTAGTTAGACAGGGGAGGCTTTTAGCCAAAAACATTCAGTACTTC	CASSQVVRQGRLLAKNIQYF
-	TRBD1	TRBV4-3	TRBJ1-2	TGCGCCAGCAGCCAAGGGGACAGGACCAACTATGGCTACACCTTC	CASSQGDRTNYGYTF
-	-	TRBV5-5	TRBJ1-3	TGTGCCAGCAGCTTTCAAGCGGGGCAGGGGAAAAACACCATATATTTT	CASSFQAGQGKNTIYF
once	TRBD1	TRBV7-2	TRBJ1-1	TGTGCCAGCAGCCGTGACAGGGCCGAAACTGAAGCTTTCTTT	CASSRDRAETEAFF
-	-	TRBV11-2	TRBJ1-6	TGTGCCAGCAGCTTAGGAACAGGGTGGCCCAATTCACCCCTCCACTTT	CASSLGTGWPNSPLHF
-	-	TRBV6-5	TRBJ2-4	TGTGCCAGCAGTTCTCCGACCGACGGAAACATTCAGTACTTC	CASSSPTDGNIQYF
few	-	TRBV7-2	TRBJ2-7	TGTGCCAGCAGCGAAGCAGGGCAATTCTCCTACGAGCAGTACTTC	CASSEAGQFSYEQYF
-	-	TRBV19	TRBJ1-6	TGTGCCAGTAGTCGGGCGCTGGGATCACCCCTCCACTTT	CASSRALGSPLHF
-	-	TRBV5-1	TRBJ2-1	TGCGCCAGCAGCTTGGTCCTAGCACAAGAGCAGTTCTTC	CASSLVLAQEQFF
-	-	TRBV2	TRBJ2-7	TGTGCCAGTTATCGAGACAGGTTAGCCTACGAGCAGTACTTC	CASYRDRLAYEQYF
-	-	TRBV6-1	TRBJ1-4	TGTGCCAGCAGTGAATTAGGGGTTAATGAAAAACTGTTTTTT	CASSELGVNEKLFF
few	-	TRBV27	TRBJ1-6	TGTGCCAGCAGTTCGGGACGGAATAATTCACCCCTCCACTTT	CASSSGRNNSPLHF
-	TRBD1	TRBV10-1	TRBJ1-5	TGCGCCAGCTTGATAAAGGACAGGGGTTTGGATAGCAATCAGCCCCAGCATTTT	CASLIKDRGLDSNQPQHF
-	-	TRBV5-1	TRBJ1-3	TGCGCCAGCAGCTTGCAAGGGGCGGATGCCCCTAACACCATATATTTT	CASSLQGADAPNTIYF
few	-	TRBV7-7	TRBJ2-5	TGTGCCAGCAGAGCCATGGGGGAAGAGACCCAGTACTTC	CASRAMGEETQYF
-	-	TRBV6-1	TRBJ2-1	TGTGCCAGCAGTCGGGACACACTCGCGTCCCATGAGCAGTTCTTC	CASSRDTLASHEQFF
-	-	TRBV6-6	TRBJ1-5	TGTGCCAGCAGCCCAAGACAGGTGAGCAATCAGCCCCAGCATTTT	CASSPRQVSNQPQHF
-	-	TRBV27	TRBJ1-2	TGTGCCAGCAGTTTAGCCGGGAATAACTATGGCTACACCTTC	CASSLAGNNYGYTF
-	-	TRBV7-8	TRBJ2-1	TGTGCCAGCAGCCCGGGGGTCAGCGGTGCCTATGAGCAGTTCTTC	CASSPGVSGAYEQFF